The clone carrying this TCR beta chain was found a few times. This entry is derived from a study of T cells after yellow fever vaccination. V lost 4 bases, J lost 1 base, and 12 bases lay in between. Germline V gene lookup returns CDR1 SGHDT and CDR2 YYEEEE. This CDR3 has 14 amino acids. TCRdb fed the 5' RACE reads into MiXCR, producing one record per CDR3 protein. The sample carries hundreds of thousands of distinct CDR3 sequences, about 10% recorded once. The TCR sequence derives from a man between 18 and 35 years old who received the YFV17D yellow fever vaccine. The material was CD4+ T cells sorted from PBMCs, obtained 5 days after the yellow fever booster vaccination. This sequence joins TRBV5-6 and TRBJ2-7; D possibly corresponds to TRBD1 (6 bases). The CDR3 region is CASSRMGQSYEQYV. The CDR3 DNA follows: TGTGCCAGCAGCCGCATGGGACAATCCTACGAGCAGTACGTC.